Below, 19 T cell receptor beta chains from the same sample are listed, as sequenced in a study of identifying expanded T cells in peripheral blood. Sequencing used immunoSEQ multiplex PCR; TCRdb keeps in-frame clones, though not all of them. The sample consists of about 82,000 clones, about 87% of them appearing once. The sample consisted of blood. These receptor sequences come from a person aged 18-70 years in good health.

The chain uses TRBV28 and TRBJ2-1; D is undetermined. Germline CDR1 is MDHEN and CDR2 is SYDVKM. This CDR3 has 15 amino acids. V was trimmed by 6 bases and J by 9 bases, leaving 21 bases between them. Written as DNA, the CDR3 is TGTGCCAGCAGACTCCTCGGTAGGAAATTTAGTGAGCAGTTCTTC. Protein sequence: CASRLLGRKFSEQFF.

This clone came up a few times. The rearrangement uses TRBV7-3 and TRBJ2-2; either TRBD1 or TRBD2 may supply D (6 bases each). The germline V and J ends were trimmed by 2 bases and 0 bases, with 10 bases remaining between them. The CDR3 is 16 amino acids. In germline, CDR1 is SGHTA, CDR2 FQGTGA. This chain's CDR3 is CASSLGGHANTGELFF. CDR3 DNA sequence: TGTGCCAGCAGCTTAGGGGGGCACGCGAACACCGGGGAGCTGTTTTTT.

DNA for the CDR3: TGCGCCGGAGAATCGGGTGGTCAGCCCCAGCATTTT. Translated, it gives CAGESGGQPQHF. This chain uses TRBV23-1 with TRBJ1-5; D remains ambiguous. Being an ORF, TRBV23-1 has a function that is uncertain. This CDR3 comprises 12 residues. Trimming took 11 bases from V and 6 from J, leaving 14 bases between them.

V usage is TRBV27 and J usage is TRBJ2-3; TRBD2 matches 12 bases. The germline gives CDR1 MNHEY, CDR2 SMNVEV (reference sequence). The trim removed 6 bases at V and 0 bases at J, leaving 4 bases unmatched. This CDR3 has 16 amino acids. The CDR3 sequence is CASRGLAGTSTDTQYF. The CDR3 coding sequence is TGTGCCAGCAGAGGACTAGCGGGGACTAGCACAGATACGCAGTATTTT.

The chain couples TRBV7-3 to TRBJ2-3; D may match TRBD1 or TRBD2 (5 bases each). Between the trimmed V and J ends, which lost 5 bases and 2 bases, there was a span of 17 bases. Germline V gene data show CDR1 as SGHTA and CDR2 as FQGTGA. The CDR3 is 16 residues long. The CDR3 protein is CASSQGRQEVTDTQYF. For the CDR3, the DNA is TGTGCCAGCAGCCAGGGACGCCAGGAGGTCACAGATACGCAGTATTTT.

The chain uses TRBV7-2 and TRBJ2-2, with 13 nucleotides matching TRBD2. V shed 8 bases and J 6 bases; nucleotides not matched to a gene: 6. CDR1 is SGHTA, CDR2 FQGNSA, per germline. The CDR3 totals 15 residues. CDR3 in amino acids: CASRKTSGRPGELFF. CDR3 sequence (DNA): TGTGCCAGCCGAAAGACTAGCGGGAGGCCCGGGGAGCTGTTTTTT.

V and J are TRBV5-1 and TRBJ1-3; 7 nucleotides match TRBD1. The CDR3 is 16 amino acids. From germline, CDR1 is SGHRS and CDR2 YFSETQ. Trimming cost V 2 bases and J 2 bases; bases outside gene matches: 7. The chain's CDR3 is CASSFGTASPGNTIYF. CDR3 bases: TGCGCCAGCAGCTTCGGGACAGCGAGCCCTGGAAACACCATATATTTT.

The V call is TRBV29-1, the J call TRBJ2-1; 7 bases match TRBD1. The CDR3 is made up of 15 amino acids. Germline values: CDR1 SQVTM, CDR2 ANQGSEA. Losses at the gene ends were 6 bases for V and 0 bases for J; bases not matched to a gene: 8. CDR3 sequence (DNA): TGCAGCGTCCCATGGGACAGCCCCTCCTACAATGAGCAGTTCTTC. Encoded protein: CSVPWDSPSYNEQFF.

DNA for the CDR3: TGTGCCAGTAGTATAGATGGGGGGATGGACTATGGCTACACCTTC. Protein: CASSIDGGMDYGYTF. This chain uses TRBV19 with TRBJ1-2; a possible D gene is TRBD1 (5 bases). The V end was cut by 0 bases, the J end by 3 bases, with 11 bases between. From germline, CDR1 is LNHDA and CDR2 SQIVND (reference sequence). The CDR3 is 15 amino acids.

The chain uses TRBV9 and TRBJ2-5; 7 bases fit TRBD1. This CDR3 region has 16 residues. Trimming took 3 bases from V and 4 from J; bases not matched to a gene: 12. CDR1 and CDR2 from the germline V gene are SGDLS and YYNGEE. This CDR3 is CASSDAGTVGRETQYF. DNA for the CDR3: TGTGCCAGCAGCGACGCTGGGACAGTCGGTCGAGAGACCCAGTACTTC.

The CDR3 spells CAIRSRHKNPDSPAVASSYEQYF. CDR3 nucleotides: TGTGCCATCAGGTCTCGACACAAAAACCCGGACTCACCAGCTGTCGCAAGCTCCTACGAGCAGTACTTC. The genes are TRBV10-3 and TRBJ2-7; tentatively, D is TRBD2 (5 bases). V dropped 6 bases and J dropped 0 bases, with 39 bases sitting between them. The CDR3 is 23 amino acids. The V gene's germline CDR1 is ENHRY and CDR2 SYGVKD.

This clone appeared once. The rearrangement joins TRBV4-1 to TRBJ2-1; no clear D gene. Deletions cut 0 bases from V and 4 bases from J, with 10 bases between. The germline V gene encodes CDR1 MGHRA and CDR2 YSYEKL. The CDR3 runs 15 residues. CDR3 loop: CASSQDDVGYNEQFF. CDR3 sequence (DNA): TGCGCCAGCAGCCAAGACGACGTGGGTTACAATGAGCAGTTCTTC.

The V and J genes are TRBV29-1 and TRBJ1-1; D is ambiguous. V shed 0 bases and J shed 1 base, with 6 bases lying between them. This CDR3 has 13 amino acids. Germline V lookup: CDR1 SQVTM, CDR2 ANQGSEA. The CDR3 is CSVEEDGNTEAFF. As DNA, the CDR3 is TGCAGCGTTGAAGAAGACGGGAACACTGAAGCTTTCTTT.

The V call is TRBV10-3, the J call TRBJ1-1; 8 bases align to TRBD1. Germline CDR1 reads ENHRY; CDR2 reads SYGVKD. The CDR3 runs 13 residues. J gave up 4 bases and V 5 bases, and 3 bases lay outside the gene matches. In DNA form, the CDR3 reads TGTGCCATCAGTCAAACAGGGGGCACTGAAGCTTTCTTT. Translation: CAISQTGGTEAFF.

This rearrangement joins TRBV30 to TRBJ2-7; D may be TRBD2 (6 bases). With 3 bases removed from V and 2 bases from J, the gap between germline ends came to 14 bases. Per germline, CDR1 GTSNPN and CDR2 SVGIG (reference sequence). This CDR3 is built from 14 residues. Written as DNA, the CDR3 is TGTGCCTGGAGGGGGGGTACATTTCCCTACGAGCAGTACTTC. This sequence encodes CAWRGGTFPYEQYF.

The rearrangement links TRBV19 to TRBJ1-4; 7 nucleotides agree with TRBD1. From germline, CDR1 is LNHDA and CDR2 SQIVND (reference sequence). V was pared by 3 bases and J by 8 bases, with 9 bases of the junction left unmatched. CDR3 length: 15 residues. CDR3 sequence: CASSIPGGRREKLFF. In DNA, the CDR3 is TGTGCCAGTAGTATTCCAGGGGGAAGGAGGGAAAAACTGTTTTTT.

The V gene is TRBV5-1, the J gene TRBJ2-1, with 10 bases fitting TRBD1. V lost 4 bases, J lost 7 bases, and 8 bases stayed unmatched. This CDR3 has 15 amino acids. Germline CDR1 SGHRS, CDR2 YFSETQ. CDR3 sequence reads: CASSRPGQGMNEQFF. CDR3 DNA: TGCGCCAGCAGCAGGCCGGGACAGGGGATGAATGAGCAGTTCTTC.

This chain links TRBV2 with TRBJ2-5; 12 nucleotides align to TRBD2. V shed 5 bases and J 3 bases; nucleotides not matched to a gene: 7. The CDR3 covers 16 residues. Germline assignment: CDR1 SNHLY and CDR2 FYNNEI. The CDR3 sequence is CASSRTSGATKETQYF. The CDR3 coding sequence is TGTGCCAGCAGTCGGACTAGCGGGGCCACCAAAGAGACCCAGTACTTC.

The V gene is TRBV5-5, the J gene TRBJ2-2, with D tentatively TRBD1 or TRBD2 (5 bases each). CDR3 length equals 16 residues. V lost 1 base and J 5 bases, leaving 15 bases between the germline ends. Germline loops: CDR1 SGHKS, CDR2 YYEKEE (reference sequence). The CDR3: CASSLRDARTTGELFF. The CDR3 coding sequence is TGTGCCAGCAGCTTGAGGGACGCCCGAACTACCGGGGAGCTGTTTTTT.